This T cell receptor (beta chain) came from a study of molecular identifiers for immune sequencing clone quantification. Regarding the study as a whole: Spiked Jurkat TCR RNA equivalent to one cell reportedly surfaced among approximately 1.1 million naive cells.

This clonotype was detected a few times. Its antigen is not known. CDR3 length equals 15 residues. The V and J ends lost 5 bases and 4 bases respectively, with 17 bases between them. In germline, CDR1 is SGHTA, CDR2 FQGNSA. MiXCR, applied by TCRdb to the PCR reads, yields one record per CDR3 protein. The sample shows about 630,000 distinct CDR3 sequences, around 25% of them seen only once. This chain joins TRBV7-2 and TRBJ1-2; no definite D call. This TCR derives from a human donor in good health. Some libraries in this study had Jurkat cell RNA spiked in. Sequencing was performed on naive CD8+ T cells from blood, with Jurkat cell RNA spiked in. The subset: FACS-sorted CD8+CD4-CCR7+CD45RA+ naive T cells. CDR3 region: CASSLSGQTIYGYTF. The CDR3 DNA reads TGTGCCAGCAGCCTTAGTGGGCAGACCATCTATGGCTACACCTTC.